The text below deals with one TCR beta chain. As yet, its antigen is unknown. Germline lookup yields CDR1 SEHNR and CDR2 FQNEAQ (reference sequence). This CDR3 is 13 amino acids long. Trimming left V 3 bases short and J 5 bases short, with 10 bases between. The record originates from a study of T cell responses to AZD1222 COVID-19 vaccine. Some clones are missing from TCRdb's copy, which holds only in-frame ones; the method was immunoSEQ multiplex PCR. This table has over 40,000 clones, roughly 84% appearing once. Study results and caveats: Donors were mostly white British, more females; clonal diversity possibly underestimated. Across the whole spike, CD4 TCRs peaked at regions 160-218 and 743-854. Only a handful of AZD1222 recipients were seropositive at baseline.

This rearrangement joins TRBV7-9 to TRBJ2-5; D ambiguous. The receptor was isolated from an adult in good health. The specimen was peripheral blood, collected on day 0 of AZD1222 vaccination. The CDR3 spells CASSLDLPETQYF. The CDR3 nucleotides read TGTGCCAGCAGCTTGGATCTCCCGGAGACCCAGTACTTC.